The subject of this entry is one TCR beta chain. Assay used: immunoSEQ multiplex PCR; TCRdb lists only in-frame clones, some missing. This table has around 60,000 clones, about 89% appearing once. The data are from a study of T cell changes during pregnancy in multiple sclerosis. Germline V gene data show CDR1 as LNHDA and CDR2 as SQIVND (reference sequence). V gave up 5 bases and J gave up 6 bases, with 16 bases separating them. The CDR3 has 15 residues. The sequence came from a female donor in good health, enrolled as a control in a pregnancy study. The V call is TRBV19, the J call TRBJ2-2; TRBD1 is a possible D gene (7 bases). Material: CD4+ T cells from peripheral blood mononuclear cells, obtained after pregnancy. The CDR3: CASSSSGGIPGELFF. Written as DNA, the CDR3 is TGTGCCAGTAGTTCCTCAGGGGGGATACCCGGGGAGCTGTTTTTT. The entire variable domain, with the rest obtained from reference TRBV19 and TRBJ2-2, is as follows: DGGITQSPKYLFRKEGQNVTLSCEQNLNHDAMYWYRQDPGQGLRLIYYSQIVNDFQKGDIAEGYSVSREKKESFPLTVTSAQKNPTAFYLCASSSSGGIPGELFFGEGSRLTVL.